The rows below give T cell receptor beta chains drawn from one sample of a study of cytomegalovirus exposure and HLA in healthy donors. Generated by immunoSEQ multiplex PCR, the TCRdb table keeps only in-frame clones and is missing some. Among 210,000 or so clones listed, over 70% were seen once. The sample consisted of PBMCs. The receptors stem from a boy under 10 years old in good health and CMV-seronegative. Each CDR3 is given with its conserved first and last residue. The D gene is left open where the match is weak. Size is omitted from some rows. Given values are once, few, many or a class for expanded clones.

abundance,j_gene,d_gene,v_gene,CDR3nt,CDR3aa
-,TRBJ1-4,TRBD1,TRBV30,TGTGCCTGGAGTTCGTTGGACAGGCGAGTTAATGAAAAACTGTTTTTT,CAWSSLDRRVNEKLFF
-,TRBJ2-1,TRBD2,TRBV5-4,TGTGCCAGCAGACGCAGCGGGGGGGCTGTATACGAGCAGTTCTTC,CASRRSGGAVYEQFF
-,TRBJ2-3,-,TRBV5-1,TGCGCCAGCAGCTTGTCCGGGTGGGGCACAGATACGCAGTATTTT,CASSLSGWGTDTQYF
once,TRBJ1-1,TRBD1,TRBV7-2,TGTGCCAGCAGCTCCCCAAATGACAGGGCTGAAGCTTTCTTT,CASSSPNDRAEAFF
-,TRBJ1-4,-,TRBV9,TGTGCCAGCAGTCGGGGGACTAATGAAAAACTGTTTTTT,CASSRGTNEKLFF
-,TRBJ2-7,TRBD1,TRBV25-1,TGTGCCAGCGGGAACAGGGGGGCCTACGAGCAGTACTTC,CASGNRGAYEQYF
few,TRBJ1-4,-,TRBV6-1,TGTGCCAGCAGTGAGTCAGGGGATGAAAAACTGTTTTTT,CASSESGDEKLFF
-,TRBJ2-2,-,TRBV5-5,TGTGCCAGCAGCCAAAGGAGGGACCTGAACACCGGGGAGCTGTTTTTT,CASSQRRDLNTGELFF
-,TRBJ1-6,TRBD1,TRBV5-6,TGTGCCAGCAGCCCACCGGGCCCGACAGGGTACAATTCACCCCTCCACTTT,CASSPPGPTGYNSPLHF
-,TRBJ2-3,-,TRBV6-5,TGTGCCAGCAGTTACTCGATACTGGGCATAGATACGCAGTATTTT,CASSYSILGIDTQYF
-,TRBJ2-5,-,TRBV14,TGTGCCAGCAGCCCCCCGGCCCCAGGAATGTACCAAGAGACCCAGTACTTC,CASSPPAPGMYQETQYF
-,TRBJ2-7,-,TRBV11-2,TGTGCCAGCAGCGGAGGTGTCGGGGCCTACGAGCAGTACTTC,CASSGGVGAYEQYF
-,TRBJ2-2,TRBD1,TRBV15,TGCGCCACCAGCCAGGGGGCTGTCGGGGAGCTGTTTTTT,CATSQGAVGELFF
-,TRBJ2-1,-,TRBV11-3,TGTGCCAGCAGCTTAGTTGGCAGGGACAATGAGCAGTTCTTC,CASSLVGRDNEQFF
-,TRBJ1-2,TRBD1,TRBV6-4,TGTGCCAGCAGTGATGCGGGACAGGGGCACTATGGCTACACCTTC,CASSDAGQGHYGYTF
once,TRBJ1-2,-,TRBV30,TGTGCCTGGAAACAGGGATATGGCTACACCTTC,CAWKQGYGYTF